This T cell receptor beta chain was identified during a study of cytomegalovirus exposure and HLA in healthy donors. Trimming removed 1 base from V and 6 bases from J; junction bases left unmatched: 4. Germline lookup yields CDR1 SGHTA and CDR2 FQGTGA. The CDR3 runs 15 residues. Vbeta (60) and Jbeta (13) primers were used in the PCR. TCRdb's table, derived via immunoSEQ multiplex PCR, lists solely in-frame clones and lacks some. Found here are roughly 150,000 clones, less than 80% of them singletons; the top ten hold roughly 6.8%. J is TRBJ2-1 and V is TRBV7-3; TRBD1 matches 9 bases. The clonotype originates from a man in his forties in good health and CMV-seropositive. Specimen: PBMCs. The CDR3, as DNA: TGTGCCAGCAGCTTAATGGGGACAGGGTCCAATGAGCAGTTCTTC. Protein: CASSLMGTGSNEQFF.